This TCR beta chain came from a study of response to subunit inactivated influenza vaccine. TCRdb independently ran MiXCR on the RT-PCR reads; one entry per CDR3 protein. This sample has 750,000 to 850,000 distinct CDR3 sequences, with approximately 17% found just once. This sequence originates from a man aged 45-65 years who received an inactivated influenza vaccine. The specimen was PBMCs from blood, collected roughly 5 days after vaccination.

CDR3 loop: CASSSGSHQRGRNTEAFF. The CDR3 DNA sequence: TGTGCCAGCAGCTCCGGGAGCCACCAACGGGGTAGGAACACTGAAGCTTTCTTT. The chain joins TRBV7-3 to TRBJ1-1; D not certain. Germline V CDR1 and CDR2: SGHTA, FQGTGA. The CDR3 has 18 residues. The ends were cut back, 4 bases at V and 1 base at J, with 22 bases in the middle.